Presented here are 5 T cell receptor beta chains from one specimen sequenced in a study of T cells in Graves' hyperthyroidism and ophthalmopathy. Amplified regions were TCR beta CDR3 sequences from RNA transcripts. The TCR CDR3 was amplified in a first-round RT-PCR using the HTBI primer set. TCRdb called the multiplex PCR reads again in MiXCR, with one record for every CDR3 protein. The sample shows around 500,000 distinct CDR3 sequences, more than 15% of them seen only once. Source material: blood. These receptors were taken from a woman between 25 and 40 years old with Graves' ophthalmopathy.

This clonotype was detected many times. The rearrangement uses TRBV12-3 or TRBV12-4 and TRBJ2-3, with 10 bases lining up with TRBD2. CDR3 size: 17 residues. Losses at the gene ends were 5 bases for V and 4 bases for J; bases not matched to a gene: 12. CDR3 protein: CASSRTSGTLRPDTQYF. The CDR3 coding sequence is TGTGCCAGCAGTCGGACTAGCGGAACCCTACGCCCAGATACGCAGTATTTT.

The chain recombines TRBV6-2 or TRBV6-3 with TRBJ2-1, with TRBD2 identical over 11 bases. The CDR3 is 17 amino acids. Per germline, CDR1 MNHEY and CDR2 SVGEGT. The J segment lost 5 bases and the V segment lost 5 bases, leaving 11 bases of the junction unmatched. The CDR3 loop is CASSGTIAGGYDNEQFF. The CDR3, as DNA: TGTGCCAGCAGTGGGACCATAGCGGGAGGGTACGACAATGAGCAGTTCTTC.

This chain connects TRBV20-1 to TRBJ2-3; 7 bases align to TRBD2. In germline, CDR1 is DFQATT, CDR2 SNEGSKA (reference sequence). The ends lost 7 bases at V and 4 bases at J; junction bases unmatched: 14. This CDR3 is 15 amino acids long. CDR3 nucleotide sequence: TGCAGTGTGGAAGGGAGGGCCGTCTTGCCAGATACGCAGTATTTT. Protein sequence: CSVEGRAVLPDTQYF.

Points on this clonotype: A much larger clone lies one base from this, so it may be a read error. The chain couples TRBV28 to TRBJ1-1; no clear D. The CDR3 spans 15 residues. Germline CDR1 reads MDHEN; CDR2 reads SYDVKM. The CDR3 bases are TGTGCCAGCAGTTTACGGGGAATCGGCAGCACTGAAACTTTCTTT. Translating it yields CASSLRGIGSTETFF. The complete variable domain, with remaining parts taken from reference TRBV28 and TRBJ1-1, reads DVKVTQSSRYLVKRTGEKVFLECVQDMDHENMFWYRQDPGLGLRLIYFSYDVKMKEKGDIPEGYSVSREKKERFSLILESASTNQTSMYLCASSLRGIGSTETFFGQGTRLTVV.

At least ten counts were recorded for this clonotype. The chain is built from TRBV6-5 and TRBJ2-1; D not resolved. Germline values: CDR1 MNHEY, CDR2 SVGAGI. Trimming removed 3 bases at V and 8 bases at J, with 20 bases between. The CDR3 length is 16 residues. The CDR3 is CASSYGPGPQGDEQFF. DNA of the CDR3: TGTGCCAGCAGTTATGGGCCGGGCCCCCAAGGCGATGAGCAGTTCTTC.